These T cell receptor beta chains were read from a single sample in a study of T-cell reconstitution after alpha-beta-depleted transplantation in children. TCRdb independently ran MiXCR on the PCR reads; one entry per CDR3 protein. The sample holds more than 500,000 distinct CDR3 sequences; roughly 11% are singletons and the top ten take around 15%. This specimen was PBMCs, mostly from graft donor cells, taken 180 days after TCRalphabeta/CD19-depleted stem cell transplant. The receptors were sampled from a female patient between 2 and 15 years old who had a stem cell transplant for aplastic anemia, so the T cells may come from the graft donor. Each CDR3 is given with its conserved first and last residue. The D gene is left open where the match is weak. Not every row has a clone size; where given, it reads once, few, many or a size class.

V gene	clone size	J gene	D gene	CDR3 DNA	CDR3 protein
TRBV20-1	few	TRBJ1-5	-	TGCAGTGCTAGCCCAAGCGCTCAGCCCCAGCATTTT	CSASPSAQPQHF
TRBV10-3	many	TRBJ2-7	-	TGTGCCATCGGTGACAACGAGCAGTACTTC	CAIGDNEQYF
TRBV19	few	TRBJ1-1	-	TGTGCCAGTAGTTCTTTGGGTTTTAAAAATAAGACTGAAGCTTTCTTT	CASSSLGFKNKTEAFF
TRBV15	few	TRBJ2-1	TRBD1	TGTGCCACCAGCAGGGGGGACAGCTACAATGAGCAGTTCTTC	CATSRGDSYNEQFF
TRBV4-3	many	TRBJ1-4	-	TGCGCCAGCAGCCCGCGGTCAGGGGTAAGAGGTGAAAAACTGTTTTTT	CASSPRSGVRGEKLFF
TRBV4-2	-	TRBJ2-2	-	TGTGCCAGCAGCCAAGAGGGACTCTCGGGGCCCACCGGGGAGCTGTTTTTT	CASSQEGLSGPTGELFF
TRBV19	-	TRBJ2-1	-	TGTGCCAGTAGTATCTATCGGGGCCGTTACAATGAGCAGTTCTTC	CASSIYRGRYNEQFF
TRBV20-1	many	TRBJ1-1	TRBD1	TGCAGTGCTCCGGACAGGGCAAGGTTGGCTGAAGCTTTCTTT	CSAPDRARLAEAFF
TRBV3-1	few	TRBJ2-6	-	TGTGCCAGCAGCCAACGTTGGCAGGCCCCGGCCGGGGCCAACGTCCTGACTTTC	CASSQRWQAPAGANVLTF
TRBV5-1	-	TRBJ2-6	-	TGCGCCAGCAGCTACCTTTGGGGGAGCTCTGGGGCCAACGTCCTGACTTTC	CASSYLWGSSGANVLTF
TRBV7-2	few	TRBJ2-5	-	TGTGCCAGCAGCTCCTGGCGGGTTTGGGAGACCCAGTACTTC	CASSSWRVWETQYF
TRBV6-4	few	TRBJ2-1	-	TGTGCCAGCAGTCTCTCCGGTTCCGTTTACAATGAGCAGTTCTTC	CASSLSGSVYNEQFF
TRBV4-2	few	TRBJ2-1	TRBD1	TGTGCCAGCAGCCATTCTCAAGGACAGGGGGGACCTACCAATGAGCAGTTCTTC	CASSHSQGQGGPTNEQFF
TRBV6-1	few	TRBJ2-5	TRBD2	TGTGCCAGCAGCCCGTGGTCGGGAGGAGAGGAGACCCAGTACTTC	CASSPWSGGEETQYF
TRBV12-3/TRBV12-4	few	TRBJ2-5	-	TGTGCCAGCAGACCCCAACCGGGACAAAAAGAGACCCAGTACTTC	CASRPQPGQKETQYF
TRBV29-1	-	TRBJ2-1	TRBD2	TGCAGCGTTGCCCCTGGACTAGCGGGAGAGGGAGGCTCCTACAATGAGCAGTTCTTC	CSVAPGLAGEGGSYNEQFF
TRBV24-1	-	TRBJ2-1	TRBD2	TGTGCCACCAGTGATTCAGAAGTAGCGGGAGCCTTTAATGAGCAGTTCTTC	CATSDSEVAGAFNEQFF
TRBV20-1	few	TRBJ1-2	-	TGCAGTGCAAGCACGGGCTACTATGGCTACACCTTC	CSASTGYYGYTF
TRBV12-3/TRBV12-4	many	TRBJ2-5	-	TGTGCCAGCCGTCACTCGCCACAAGAGACCCAGTACTTC	CASRHSPQETQYF
TRBV12-3/TRBV12-4	-	TRBJ1-4	TRBD1	TGTGCCAGCAGTTTCTTTAGGGCAGGGGGAAGCGAAAAACTGTTTTTT	CASSFFRAGGSEKLFF
TRBV6-5	-	TRBJ1-1	-	TGTGCCAGCAGTTACTCGACAACTCACACGAAGAACACTGAAGCTTTCTTT	CASSYSTTHTKNTEAFF
TRBV9	-	TRBJ2-1	TRBD2	TGTGCCAGCAGCGTAACCCTTGTAACTAGCGGTAACAATGAGCAGTTCTTC	CASSVTLVTSGNNEQFF
TRBV14	few	TRBJ2-6	TRBD1	TGTGCCAGCAGCCAAGATCTGGGACAGGCCTCTGGGGCCAACGTCCTGACTTTC	CASSQDLGQASGANVLTF
TRBV4-1	many	TRBJ2-3	-	TGCGCCAGCAGCCAAGATTTCAATGGTTCGCAGTATTTT	CASSQDFNGSQYF
TRBV7-3	-	TRBJ1-1	-	TGTGCCAGCAGCTTAATTCCCCTACAGGTGGGGGGCACTGAAGCTTTCTTT	CASSLIPLQVGGTEAFF
TRBV28	once	TRBJ2-7	TRBD1	TGTGCCAGCAGTTTTACTTGGGACAGGGTAGACGAGCAGTACTTC	CASSFTWDRVDEQYF
TRBV12-3/TRBV12-4	few	TRBJ1-1	TRBD1	TGTGCCAGCAGTCTCACTCCGGGACAGGGGAGCACTGAAGCTTTCTTT	CASSLTPGQGSTEAFF
TRBV5-1	-	TRBJ2-1	TRBD2	TGCGCCAGCAGCTCGGGGGGGAGCCCCTACAATGAGCAGTTCTTC	CASSSGGSPYNEQFF
TRBV27	many	TRBJ2-7	TRBD2	TGTGCCAGCAGTTCATGGACTAGTAGCGAGCAGTACTTC	CASSSWTSSEQYF
TRBV10-3	-	TRBJ2-3	-	TGTGCCATCAGTGAGTCGAGGGGAAGCGCAGATACGCAGTATTTT	CAISESRGSADTQYF
TRBV20-1	few	TRBJ1-1	TRBD1	TGCAGTGTCGACAGGGGTAGTCCTGAAGCTTTCTTT	CSVDRGSPEAFF
TRBV5-1	few	TRBJ2-1	TRBD2	TGCGCCAGCAGCTTCGGACTAGCGGAGGGCAATGAGCAGTTCTTC	CASSFGLAEGNEQFF
TRBV3-1	few	TRBJ2-2	-	TGTGCCAGCAAGCACGCCGGGGAGCTGTTTTTT	CASKHAGELFF
TRBV12-3/TRBV12-4	few	TRBJ1-1	-	TGTGCCAGCAGTTTAAGGACACTCAACACTGAAGCTTTCTTT	CASSLRTLNTEAFF
TRBV6-2/TRBV6-3	-	TRBJ2-1	-	TGTGCCAGCAGTTACCCCAGGGAAAGGGGAAGAGATCAAGAATCCAATGAGCAGTTCTTC	CASSYPRERGRDQESNEQFF
TRBV28	-	TRBJ1-1	-	TGTGCCAGCAGTTCCCGACGGAAAATGAACACTGAAGCTTTCTTT	CASSSRRKMNTEAFF
TRBV20-1	few	TRBJ2-1	TRBD1	TGCAGTGCTAAACAGGGGTTTTGGGGAAATGAGCAGTTCTTC	CSAKQGFWGNEQFF
TRBV27	-	TRBJ2-6	-	TGTGCCAGCCGAAGGCAGGACGTGTCCTCTGGGGCCAACGTCCTGACTTTC	CASRRQDVSSGANVLTF
TRBV6-2/TRBV6-3	-	TRBJ1-2	-	TGTGCCAGCAGTTACTCGAGAGGGGGGAACTATGGCTACACCTTC	CASSYSRGGNYGYTF
TRBV19	-	TRBJ1-5	-	TGTGCCAGTAGTATACAGGGCCGAGGGCCCCAGCATTTT	CASSIQGRGPQHF
TRBV29-1	-	TRBJ1-1	-	TGCAGCGTTGGGAAGGACGGGATCAAGAACACTGAAGCTTTCTTT	CSVGKDGIKNTEAFF
TRBV5-1	many	TRBJ1-1	-	TGCGCCAGCAGCTTGCCAGGGCCCCGGAACACTGAAGCTTTCTTT	CASSLPGPRNTEAFF
TRBV27	-	TRBJ2-7	-	TGTGCCAGCAGTTTAGGGGCCGGAAAGTACGAGCAGTACTTC	CASSLGAGKYEQYF
TRBV7-2	few	TRBJ2-7	TRBD2	TGTGCCAGCAGCTGGACTAGCGGGAACGAGCAGTACTTC	CASSWTSGNEQYF
TRBV27	few	TRBJ1-6	-	TGTGCCAGCAAACCAGGGACCCCCGGGTTCAATTCACCCCTCCACTTT	CASKPGTPGFNSPLHF
TRBV20-1	few	TRBJ1-1	TRBD1	TGCAGTCTTTCGGGACAGGAGGGATATTTGAACACTGAAGCTTTCTTT	CSLSGQEGYLNTEAFF
TRBV5-1	few	TRBJ2-7	TRBD1	TGCGCCAGCAGCCCGACAGGGGGCTCCTACGAGCAGTACTTC	CASSPTGGSYEQYF
TRBV20-1	-	TRBJ2-1	TRBD2	TGCAGTGCTAGAGTACTAGCGGGGAAGACTGAGCAGTTCTTC	CSARVLAGKTEQFF
TRBV12-3/TRBV12-4	few	TRBJ1-3	-	TGTGCCAGCAGCCCCTCCAGGGCCCGGATCGGAAACACCATATATTTT	CASSPSRARIGNTIYF
TRBV6-5	few	TRBJ2-5	-	TGTGCCAGCAGTTACTACGGACAAGAGACCCAGTACTTC	CASSYYGQETQYF
TRBV20-1	-	TRBJ2-1	-	TGCAGTGGCGCAGACGGAGCGGAATACAATGAGCAGTTCTTC	CSGADGAEYNEQFF